This TCR beta chain was sequenced during a study of blood T cell repertoires in COVID-19. Study in general: Researchers got acute and convalescent COVID-19 samples from the United States, Italy and Spain.

Trimming took 3 bases from V and 5 from J, leaving 7 bases between them. This CDR3 has 12 amino acids. CDR1 and CDR2 from the germline V gene are MDHEN and SYDVKM. Regarding this clone: Other DNA sequences from this sample encode an identical CDR3 as well.

Here immunoSEQ multiplex PCR was the method, and the copy in TCRdb shows in-frame clones only, minus some. The sample comprises 200,000 to 300,000 clones, 86% of which are singletons, and around 2.1% rests with the top ten. The study drew participants aged about 18 to 89 years from 20 to 30 US areas. This TCR came from a woman aged 45-65 years who had recovered from COVID-19. Sample: PBMCs or T cells enriched from blood (not recorded which). J is TRBJ1-2 and V is TRBV28; D gene uncertain. CDR3 sequence (DNA): TGTGCCAGCAGTTTTCGAGGGTATGGCTACACCTTC. Encoded protein: CASSFRGYGYTF.